This T cell receptor (beta chain) was found in a study of lymphopenia after photon versus proton radiotherapy. Clones were read by immunoSEQ multiplex PCR, and TCRdb kept only the in-frame ones, dropping some. Of some 64,000 clones in the sample, approximately 90% are singletons; the top ten hold 10% to 15%. Comment on this clone: Its antigen is not known.

Overall study findings and caveats: Relative stability marked proton patients; photon patients lost diversity and naive cells.

This CDR3 spans 16 amino acids. Germline CDR1 reads LNHDA; CDR2 reads SQIVND (reference sequence). With V trimmed by 2 bases and J by 3 bases, 7 bases remained unmatched. The sequence was obtained from an older man with esophageal cancer. The chain joins TRBV19 to TRBJ1-5; 7 bases align to TRBD1. This specimen consisted of peripheral blood, obtained from a patient treated with proton-based radiotherapy. CDR3 sequence (DNA): TGTGCCAGTAGTATACTTCCACAGGGGAACAATCAGCCCCAGCATTTT. This sequence encodes CASSILPQGNNQPQHF.